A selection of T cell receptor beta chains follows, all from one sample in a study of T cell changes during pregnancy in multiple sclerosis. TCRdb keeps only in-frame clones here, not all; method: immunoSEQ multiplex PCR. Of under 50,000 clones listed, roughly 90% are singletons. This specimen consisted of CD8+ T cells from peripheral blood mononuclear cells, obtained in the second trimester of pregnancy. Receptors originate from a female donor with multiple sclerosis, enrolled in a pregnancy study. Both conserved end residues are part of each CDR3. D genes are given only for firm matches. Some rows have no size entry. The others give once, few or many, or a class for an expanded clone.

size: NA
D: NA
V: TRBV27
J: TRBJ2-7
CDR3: CASRGDTYEQYF
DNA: TGTGCCAGCAGGGGGGACACCTACGAGCAGTACTTC

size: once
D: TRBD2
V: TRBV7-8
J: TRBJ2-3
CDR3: CASSFPGTSVGDTQYF
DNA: TGTGCCAGCAGCTTCCCCGGGACTAGCGTGGGCGATACGCAGTATTTT

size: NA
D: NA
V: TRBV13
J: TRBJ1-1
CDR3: CASSFPRGTNTEAFF
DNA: TGTGCCAGCAGCTTCCCCAGGGGAACGAACACTGAAGCTTTCTTT

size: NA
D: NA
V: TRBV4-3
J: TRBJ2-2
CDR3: CASSQDSGGAFTGELFF
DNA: TGCGCCAGCAGCCAAGATTCGGGGGGCGCGTTCACCGGGGAGCTGTTTTTT

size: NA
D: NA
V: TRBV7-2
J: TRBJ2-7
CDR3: CASSSDFLEQYF
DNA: TGTGCCAGCAGCTCGGACTTTCTCGAGCAGTACTTC

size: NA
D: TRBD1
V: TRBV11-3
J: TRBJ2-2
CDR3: CASSPGQGTHTGELFF
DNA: TGTGCCAGCAGCCCGGGACAGGGAACCCACACCGGGGAGCTGTTTTTT

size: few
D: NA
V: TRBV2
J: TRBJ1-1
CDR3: CARFRDTEAFF
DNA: TGTGCCAGATTCAGGGACACTGAAGCTTTCTTT

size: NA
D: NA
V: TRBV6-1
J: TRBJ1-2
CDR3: CASIGGMYYGYTF
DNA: TGTGCCAGCATCGGGGGGATGTACTATGGCTACACCTTC

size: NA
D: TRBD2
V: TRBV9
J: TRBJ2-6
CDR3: CASSLGRGANSGANVLTF
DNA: TGTGCCAGCAGCTTAGGGCGGGGGGCGAACTCTGGGGCCAACGTCCTGACTTTC

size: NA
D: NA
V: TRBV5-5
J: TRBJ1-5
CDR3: CASSSGTYSNQPQHF
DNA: TGTGCCAGCAGCTCCGGGACATATAGCAATCAGCCCCAGCATTTT

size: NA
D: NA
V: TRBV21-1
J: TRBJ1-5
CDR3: CASSKVGHPVYSNQPQHF
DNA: TGTGCCAGCAGCAAAGTAGGACACCCAGTGTATAGCAATCAGCCCCAGCATTTT

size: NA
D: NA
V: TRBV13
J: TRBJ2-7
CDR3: CASSFGTHSYEQYF
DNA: TGTGCCAGCAGCTTCGGGACTCACTCCTACGAGCAGTACTTC

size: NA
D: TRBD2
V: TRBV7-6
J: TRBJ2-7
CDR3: CASSAGLAGGYEQYF
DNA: TGTGCCAGCAGCGCGGGACTAGCGGGGGGTTACGAGCAGTACTTC

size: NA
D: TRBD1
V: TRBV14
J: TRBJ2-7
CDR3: CASSLGTAYEQYF
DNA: TGTGCCAGCAGCCTGGGGACAGCCTACGAGCAGTACTTC

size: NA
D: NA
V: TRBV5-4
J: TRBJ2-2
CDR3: CASSLGVGGGLNTGELFF
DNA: TGTGCCAGCAGCTTAGGGGTAGGCGGGGGCCTTAACACCGGGGAGCTGTTTTTT

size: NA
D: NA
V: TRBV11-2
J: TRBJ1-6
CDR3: CASSLDRQGFGSPLHF
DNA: TGTGCCAGCAGCTTAGACCGGCAGGGTTTTGGTTCACCCCTCCACTTT

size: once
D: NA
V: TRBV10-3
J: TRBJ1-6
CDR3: CAISAQTVNNSPLHF
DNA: TGTGCCATCAGTGCCCAAACAGTAAATAATTCACCCCTCCACTTT

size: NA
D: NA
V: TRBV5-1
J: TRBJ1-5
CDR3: CASMARSNQPQHF
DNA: TGCGCCAGCATGGCTCGCAGCAATCAGCCCCAGCATTTT

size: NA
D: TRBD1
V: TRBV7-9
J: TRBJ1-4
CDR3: CASSLLGPGTGYEKLFF
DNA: TGTGCCAGCAGCTTATTAGGTCCTGGGACAGGGTATGAAAAACTGTTTTTT

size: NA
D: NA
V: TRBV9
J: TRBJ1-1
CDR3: CASSVGTNTEAFF
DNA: TGTGCCAGCAGCGTAGGGACAAACACTGAAGCTTTCTTT

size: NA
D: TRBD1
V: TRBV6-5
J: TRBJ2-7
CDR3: CASSYSRTGGYEQYF
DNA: TGTGCCAGCAGTTACTCGAGAACAGGGGGCTACGAGCAGTACTTC

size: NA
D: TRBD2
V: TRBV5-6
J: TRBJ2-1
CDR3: CASSLAVWERGVYNEQFF
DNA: TGTGCCAGCAGCTTGGCCGTCTGGGAGCGGGGGGTGTACAATGAGCAGTTCTTC

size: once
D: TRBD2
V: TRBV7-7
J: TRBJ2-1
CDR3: CASSLELAFDEQFF
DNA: TGTGCCAGCAGCTTAGAACTAGCGTTCGATGAGCAGTTCTTC

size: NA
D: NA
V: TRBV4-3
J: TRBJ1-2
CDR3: CASSQDTGGYGYTF
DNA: TGCGCCAGCAGCCAAGATACGGGGGGCTATGGCTACACCTTC

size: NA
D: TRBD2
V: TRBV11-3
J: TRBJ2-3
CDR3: CASSLAGVTDTQYF
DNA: TGTGCCAGCAGCTTGGCGGGGGTTACAGATACGCAGTATTTT

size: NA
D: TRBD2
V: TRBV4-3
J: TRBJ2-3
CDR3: CASSHHKGLAGLTSSTDTQYF
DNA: TGCGCCAGCAGCCACCATAAGGGACTAGCGGGGCTGACTTCTAGCACAGATACGCAGTATTTT

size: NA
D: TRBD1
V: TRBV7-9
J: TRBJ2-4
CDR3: CASSLGGTGGRNIQYF
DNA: TGTGCCAGCAGCTTAGGTGGGACAGGGGGCAGGAACATTCAGTACTTC

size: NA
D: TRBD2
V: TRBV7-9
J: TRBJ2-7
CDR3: CASSGGTSGVSSYEQYF
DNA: TGTGCCAGCAGCGGAGGGACTAGCGGGGTGAGCTCCTACGAGCAGTACTTC

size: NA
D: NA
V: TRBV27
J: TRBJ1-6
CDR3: CASSPFGGAGSPLHF
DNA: TGTGCCAGCAGTCCCTTTGGGGGGGCTGGTTCACCCCTCCACTTT

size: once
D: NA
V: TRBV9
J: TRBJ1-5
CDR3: CASSSNPVLPNQPQHF
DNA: TGTGCCAGCAGCTCAAACCCGGTCCTCCCAAATCAGCCCCAGCATTTT

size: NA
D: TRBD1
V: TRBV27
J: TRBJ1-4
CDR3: CASSLHPGQGQTNEKLFF
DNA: TGTGCCAGCAGTTTACACCCCGGACAGGGACAAACTAATGAAAAACTGTTTTTT

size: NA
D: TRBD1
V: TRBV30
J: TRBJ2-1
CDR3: CACPDSGTGPYNEQFF
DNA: TGTGCCTGCCCAGACTCCGGGACAGGGCCATACAATGAGCAGTTCTTC

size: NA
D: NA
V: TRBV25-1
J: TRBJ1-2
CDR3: CASSDGRDYGYTF
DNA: TGTGCCAGCAGTGACGGCAGGGACTATGGCTACACCTTC

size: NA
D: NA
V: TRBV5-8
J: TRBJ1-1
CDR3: CASSLSSPEAFF
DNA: TGTGCCAGCAGCTTGAGTAGTCCTGAAGCTTTCTTT

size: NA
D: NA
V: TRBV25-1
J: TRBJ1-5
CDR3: CASSEYGGQPQHF
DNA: TGTGCCAGCAGTGAATACGGGGGTCAGCCCCAGCATTTT

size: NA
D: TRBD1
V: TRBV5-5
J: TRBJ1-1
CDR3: CASSLAGQGATLGHEAFF
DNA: TGTGCCAGCAGCTTAGCGGGACAGGGGGCGACGCTAGGACATGAAGCTTTCTTT